These 15 T cell receptor beta chains were sequenced from one sample in a study of CD8 T cells in ankylosing spondylitis. Study conclusions and caveats: The study identified a TCR beta motif of under ten highly homologous variants that appeared characteristic of ankylosing spondylitis blood.

These receptors' targets are unknown. TCRdb processed the 5' RACE reads anew with MiXCR; each CDR3 protein has one entry. The repertoire holds 700,000 to 850,000 distinct CDR3 sequences, with 12% as singletons. Sequences were obtained from blood, either unsorted or a sorted T cell fraction (not recorded which). These receptors originate from a male donor with ankylosing spondylitis.

The chain is built from TRBV7-9 and TRBJ2-7; 10 positions agree with TRBD1. The ends lost 3 bases at V and 0 bases at J; junction bases unmatched: 5. From germline, CDR1 is SEHNR and CDR2 FQNEAQ (reference sequence). This CDR3 spans 16 amino acids. The CDR3 reads CASSFPGQGVSYEQYF. CDR3 nucleotide sequence: TGTGCCAGCAGCTTCCCCGGACAGGGGGTCTCCTACGAGCAGTACTTC.

This clonotype was seen a handful of times. V gene TRBV9 combines with J gene TRBJ1-5; D not certain. V was clipped by 4 bases and J by 4 bases, with 15 bases between them. Germline lookup yields CDR1 SGDLS and CDR2 YYNGEE. This CDR3 has 15 residues. The CDR3 spells CASSRDPGSNQPQHF. CDR3 nucleotide sequence: TGTGCCAGCAGCCGAGACCCGGGATCGAATCAGCCCCAGCATTTT.

This chain uses TRBV30 with TRBJ2-2, with 7 positions matching TRBD2. V shed 3 bases, J shed 0 bases, and the junction held 4 bases outside the gene matches. Germline CDR1 is GTSNPN and CDR2 is SVGIG (reference sequence). The CDR3 contains 15 residues. DNA for the CDR3: TGTGCCTGGAGCGGGGGGAACCCGAACACCGGGGAGCTGTTTTTT. This encodes CAWSGGNPNTGELFF.

This clonotype showed up just once. The chain employs TRBV21-1 and TRBJ2-7. TRBV21-1 constitutes a pseudogene. CDR3 length: 13 residues. In DNA form, the CDR3 reads TGTGCCAGCAGCAGAGCGGGAGAGAGGGAGCAGTACTTC. As protein: CASSRAGEREQYF.

The CDR3 DNA sequence: TGTGCCAGCAGCGGCGCTAGCCGACAAGAGACCCAGTACTTC. This codes for CASSGASRQETQYF. The gene calls are TRBV6-1 and TRBJ2-5; tentatively, D is TRBD2 (5 bases). The V gene lost 6 bases and the J gene lost 2 bases, with 13 bases spanning the gap. The germline gives CDR1 MNHNS, CDR2 SASEGT. This CDR3 is built from 14 residues.

This clonotype has more than one count but fewer than ten. V is TRBV20-1 and J is TRBJ2-1, with TRBD2 identical over 8 bases. The CDR3 contains 16 residues. The V segment lost 0 bases and the J segment 3 bases; nucleotides outside the gene matches: 7. Per the germline V gene, CDR1 is DFQATT and CDR2 is SNEGSKA (reference sequence). The DNA of the CDR3 is TGCAGTGCTAGAGAGAGGACTAGCAAGGTCTACAATGAGCAGTTCTTC. Translated, it gives CSARERTSKVYNEQFF.

This clonotype was detected a few times. The chain employs TRBV20-1 and TRBJ1-4; D is undetermined. V dropped 1 base and J dropped 3 bases, with 12 bases sitting between them. CDR1 is DFQATT, CDR2 SNEGSKA, per germline (reference sequence). This CDR3 spans 15 amino acids. The CDR3 loop reads CSARAWVSANEKLFF. DNA for the CDR3: TGCAGTGCTAGAGCTTGGGTCTCGGCTAATGAAAAACTGTTTTTT.

This clonotype was recorded a few times. The V call is TRBV29-1, the J call TRBJ2-1, with 12 bases lining up with TRBD2. CDR3 length equals 16 residues. Losses at the gene ends were 7 bases for V and 0 bases for J; bases not matched to a gene: 7. In germline, CDR1 is SQVTM, CDR2 ANQGSEA. The CDR3 sequence: CSGLLAGGFSYNEQFF. CDR3 DNA sequence: TGCAGCGGATTACTAGCGGGGGGTTTCTCCTACAATGAGCAGTTCTTC.

The chain combines TRBV28 with TRBJ2-7; 9 bases fit TRBD1. V lost 2 bases and J lost 5; bases outside the gene matches: 13. Germline values: CDR1 MDHEN, CDR2 SYDVKM. This CDR3 has 17 amino acids. CDR3 DNA sequence: TGTGCCAGCAGTTTACTACCGGGACAGGGCCCCTTCCACGAGCAGTACTTC. Protein sequence: CASSLLPGQGPFHEQYF.

This clonotype occurred many times. One junction end disagrees with the germline gene, perhaps due to a read error. The CDR3: CASSLGTDRKAF. The CDR3 DNA is TGTGCCAGCAGCTTAGGAACTGACAGGAAGGCCTTC. The chain employs TRBV7-9 and TRBJ1-2; D might be TRBD1 (6 bases). The germline V gene has CDR1 SEHNR and CDR2 FQNEAQ (reference sequence). The CDR3 contains 12 residues.

CDR3 bases: TGCAGTGCTATGGCGGCGTACTCCTACAATGAGCAGTTCTTC. Its protein is CSAMAAYSYNEQFF. This chain connects TRBV20-1 to TRBJ2-1; no definite D call. V dropped 4 bases and J dropped 0 bases, with 10 bases sitting between them. The CDR3 spans 14 residues. The germline V gene encodes CDR1 DFQATT and CDR2 SNEGSKA (reference sequence).

V and J are TRBV6-1 and TRBJ2-1; 8 positions match TRBD1. CDR1 and CDR2 from the germline V gene are MNHNS and SASEGT. This CDR3 is built from 16 residues. V was pared by 6 bases and J by 8 bases, with 15 bases of the junction left unmatched. CDR3 nucleotides: TGTGCCAGCAGCACCAGTAGGACAGGGAACTTGGATGAGCAGTTCTTC. It yields the protein CASSTSRTGNLDEQFF.

This clonotype was counted only a few times. The V and J genes are TRBV20-1 and TRBJ1-3; no clear D. The CDR3 covers 12 residues. Trimming took off 3 bases at V and 3 bases at J, with 6 bases between the two ends. Germline V gene lookup returns CDR1 DFQATT and CDR2 SNEGSKA (reference sequence). This CDR3 reads CSASLVGNTIYF. The DNA of the CDR3 is TGCAGTGCTAGTCTGGTTGGAAACACCATATATTTT.

This clonotype came up many times. The CDR3 bases are TGTGCCAGCAGCCGCCTAGGGGGACAGGGTTTGTCTAATGAAAAACTGTTTTTT. Protein product: CASSRLGGQGLSNEKLFF. The chain carries TRBV12-3 or TRBV12-4 and TRBJ1-4; 9 bases agree with TRBD1. The CDR3 runs to 18 residues. With 6 bases clipped from V and 3 bases from J, the junction kept 14 bases outside the gene matches.

This clonotype occurred many times. The rearrangement joins TRBV5-1 to TRBJ1-5; D gene uncertain. V gave up 0 bases and J gave up 4 bases, with 11 bases separating them. In germline, CDR1 is SGHRS, CDR2 YFSETQ. The CDR3 length is 15 residues. CDR3 nucleotides: TGCGCCAGCAGCTTGGCCGGGATCGGGAATCAGCCCCAGCATTTT. Protein product: CASSLAGIGNQPQHF.